This passage covers 32 T cell receptor beta chains from one sample sequenced in a study of metastatic and nonmetastatic thyroid tumors. Treatment of any kind had been given to no patient before thyroid surgery. Via MiXCR, TCRdb re-called the PCR reads. The table includes under 50,000 clones, 22% detected once. Source material: blood. The receptors derive from a male donor with papillary thyroid cancer or a benign thyroid nodule (not recorded which). Some clones in this sample may be carry-over from other donors' samples.

The table lists this clone with many counts. The CDR3 nucleotides read TGTGCCAGCAGTTTACTCGGGACAGGGGGCCCTAGCTCCTACGAGCAGTACTTC. Encoded protein: CASSLLGTGGPSSYEQYF. V and J are TRBV28 and TRBJ2-7; 12 nucleotides align to TRBD1. Germline CDR1 reads MDHEN; CDR2 reads SYDVKM. CDR3 length: 18 residues. Trimming took 2 bases from V and 0 from J; bases not matched to a gene: 8.

About this clone: This may arise from a read error, as a much more abundant clone is one base away. This chain uses TRBV11-3 with TRBJ2-7; unclear D gene. CDR3 length equals 15 residues. The V end lost 0 bases, the J end lost 0 bases, and 9 bases lay between the germline ends. CDR1 is SGHNT and CDR2 is YENEEA in the germline V gene. CDR3 in DNA: TGTGCCAGCAGCTTAGAAAGCTGGAGCTCCTACGAGCAGTACTTC. Amino acid sequence: CASSLESWSSYEQYF.

The sample holds a few counts of this clone. CDR3 in amino acids: CASSPPRTLRELFF. CDR3 sequence (DNA): TGTGCCAGCTCACCACCGAGGACCCTGAGGGAGCTGTTTTTT. The chain is built from TRBV18 and TRBJ2-2; no clear D. Germline loops: CDR1 KGHSH, CDR2 LQKENI. Trimming left V 0 bases short and J 9 bases short, with 11 bases between. The CDR3 spans 14 residues.

J is TRBJ1-1 and V is TRBV20-1; TRBD1 agrees at 9 bases. The germline CDR1 and CDR2 sequences are DFQATT and SNEGSKA (reference sequence). The CDR3 has 15 residues. V shed 0 bases and J 1 base; nucleotides not matched to a gene: 3. The CDR3 DNA follows: TGCAGTGCTAGAGATGGGACAGGGAGGAACACTGAAGCTTTCTTT. This gives the protein CSARDGTGRNTEAFF.

Ten or more counts support this clone. This chain connects TRBV7-2 to TRBJ1-5; no clear D gene. Germline V lookup: CDR1 SGHTA, CDR2 FQGNSA. Trimming removed 1 base from V and 2 bases from J, with 6 bases in between. There are 14 residues in the CDR3. The CDR3 sequence: CASSLVAGNQPQHF. The CDR3 DNA sequence: TGTGCCAGCAGCTTAGTGGCAGGCAATCAGCCCCAGCATTTT.

This clone was seen ten or more times. The CDR3 bases are TGCAGCGCCATTAGCGGGAGCGAGGATACAGATACGCAGTATTTT. This sequence encodes CSAISGSEDTDTQYF. V and J are TRBV29-1 and TRBJ2-3; 9 bases align to TRBD2. The V gene's germline CDR1 is SQVTM and CDR2 ANQGSEA. J gave up 3 bases and V 7 bases, and 11 bases lay outside the gene matches. The CDR3 has 15 amino acids.

This clone appeared many times. The genes are TRBV6-6 and TRBJ1-2; no definite D call. Germline CDR1 MNHNY, CDR2 SVGAGI (reference sequence). There are 14 residues in the CDR3. Trimming removed 2 bases from V and 4 bases from J, with 11 bases in between. For the CDR3, the DNA is TGTGCCAGCAGTTACAAAGACAACCTCTATGGCTACACCTTC. Its protein is CASSYKDNLYGYTF.

The V gene is TRBV7-9, the J gene TRBJ2-3; no firm D call. The ends were cut back, 6 bases at V and 5 bases at J, with 12 bases in the middle. This CDR3 spans 13 amino acids. Germline CDR1 reads SEHNR; CDR2 reads FQNEAQ (reference sequence). CDR3: CASSRLNLDTQYF. The CDR3 DNA sequence: TGTGCCAGCAGTCGACTTAATCTAGATACGCAGTATTTT.

This clone was detected only a few times. The rearrangement joins TRBV6-1 to TRBJ1-2; 9 positions agree with TRBD1. The germline gives CDR1 MNHNS, CDR2 SASEGT. The V gene end was trimmed by 5 bases and the J gene end by 7 bases; junction bases not matched to a gene: 14. The CDR3 runs 16 residues. The CDR3 DNA is TGTGCCAGCAGTCCTCCTGGTGACGGACAGGGGTGTGGCTACACCTTC. Its translation is CASSPPGDGQGCGYTF.

This clone was detected only a few times. The chain is built from TRBV6-1 and TRBJ2-2; 10 bases match TRBD2. This CDR3 spans 16 amino acids. The V gene end was trimmed by 10 bases and the J gene end by 0 bases; junction bases not matched to a gene: 8. Per germline, CDR1 MNHNS and CDR2 SASEGT. The CDR3 here is CAIREAGGPNTGELFF. The CDR3 nucleotides read TGTGCCATCCGGGAAGCGGGAGGGCCGAACACCGGGGAGCTGTTTTTT.

This clone has only one observation. V and J are TRBV9 and TRBJ2-3; 7 bases are shared with TRBD2. This CDR3 spans 17 amino acids. With V trimmed by 0 bases and J by 0 bases, 7 bases remained unmatched. Per the germline V gene, CDR1 is SGDLS and CDR2 is YYNGEE. For the CDR3, the DNA is TGTGCCAGCAGCGTAGGGGTGGGGCGGGAGAGCACAGATACGCAGTATTTT. Translation: CASSVGVGRESTDTQYF. Variable domain in full (rest from reference TRBV9 and TRBJ2-3): DSGVTQTPKHLITATGQRVTLRCSPRSGDLSVYWYQQSLDQGLQFLIQYYNGEERAKGNILERFSAQQFPDLHSELNLSSLELGDSALYFCASSVGVGRESTDTQYFGPGTRLTVL.

The rearrangement joins TRBV19 to TRBJ1-5; 11 bases map to TRBD1. The CDR3 consists of 17 residues. The V gene end was trimmed by 5 bases and the J gene end by 1 base; junction bases not matched to a gene: 7. Germline CDR1 LNHDA, CDR2 SQIVND (reference sequence). For the CDR3, the DNA is TGTGCCAGTAGTGCCGGACAGGGGGCGGTGAGCAATCAGCCCCAGCATTTT. This encodes CASSAGQGAVSNQPQHF.

A note on this clone: At the DNA level, this CDR3 is encoded by other sequences in the same sample as well. The rearrangement uses TRBV6-1 and TRBJ2-2, with D unresolved. With 2 bases removed from V and 1 base from J, the gap between germline ends came to 11 bases. CDR3 size: 16 residues. The germline CDR1 and CDR2 sequences are MNHNS and SASEGT. The CDR3, as DNA: TGTGCCAGCAGTGAAATAGCTGGTGGGAACACCGGGGAGCTGTTTTTT. Residues: CASSEIAGGNTGELFF.

A few counts support this clone. The rearrangement joins TRBV11-1 to TRBJ2-7; D uncertain. Germline lookup yields CDR1 SGHAT and CDR2 FQDESV (reference sequence). The V end was cut by 5 bases, the J end by 0 bases, with 17 bases between. The CDR3 has 16 residues. CDR3 residues: CASSPVGSRSSYEQYF. The CDR3 nucleotides are TGTGCCAGCAGCCCAGTGGGATCCCGTAGCTCCTACGAGCAGTACTTC.

This clone was seen many times. CDR3 coding DNA: TGTGCCAGCACCTTATCCGCAGGGAGCACAGATACGCAGTATTTT. It is translated as CASTLSAGSTDTQYF. This sequence joins TRBV27 and TRBJ2-3; D is possibly TRBD1 (5 bases). CDR3 length: 15 amino acids. V lost 7 bases and J 0 bases, leaving 14 bases between the germline ends. The germline CDR1 and CDR2 sequences are MNHEY and SMNVEV (reference sequence).

The sample holds a few counts of this clone. The genes are TRBV6-2 or TRBV6-3 and TRBJ2-1, with D possibly matching TRBD2 (5 bases). Per the germline V gene, CDR1 is MNHEY and CDR2 is SVGEGT. This CDR3 comprises 13 residues. Trimming took off 2 bases at V and 7 bases at J, with 9 bases between the two ends. CDR3 sequence: CASSYLGVNEQFF. In nucleotides, the CDR3 is TGTGCCAGCAGTTACCTCGGGGTAAATGAGCAGTTCTTC.

Note on this clone: One end of the junction is discordant with germline, which a read error may explain. The V gene is TRBV7-7, the J gene TRBJ2-1; no firm D call. The CDR3 loop spans 13 amino acids. Germline CDR1 reads SSHAT; CDR2 reads FNYEAQ (reference sequence). In nucleotides, the CDR3 is TGTGCTAGCAGCTACCTCGACGGACATGAGCAGTTCTTC. Translated: CASSYLDGHEQFF.

Regarding this clone: In the same sample, other DNA sequences code for this CDR3. The gene calls are TRBV7-2 and TRBJ2-7, with 8 bases aligning to TRBD1. This CDR3 comprises 14 residues. In germline, CDR1 is SGHTA, CDR2 FQGNSA. Trimming cost V 5 bases and J 6 bases; bases outside gene matches: 9. This chain's CDR3 is CASSTRGQGGEQYF. The CDR3 bases are TGTGCCAGCAGCACCCGAGGACAGGGTGGCGAGCAGTACTTC.

This chain joins TRBV13 and TRBJ2-2; 8 bases match TRBD2. V lost 3 bases to trimming and J lost 1 base; unmatched junction nucleotides: 1. The CDR3 runs 15 residues. The germline gives CDR1 PRHDT, CDR2 FYEKMQ (reference sequence). The CDR3 DNA is TGTGCCAGCAGCTTCACTAGCGGGAACACCGGGGAGCTGTTTTTT. Amino acids: CASSFTSGNTGELFF.

This clone was picked up many times. The CDR3 region has the DNA TGTGCCAGCAGTAAGACAGGTAACTACGAGCAGTACTTC. Protein: CASSKTGNYEQYF. The chain combines TRBV27 with TRBJ2-7, with a weak D call TRBD1 (6 bases). V gave up 5 bases and J gave up 3 bases, with 11 bases separating them. The germline CDR1 and CDR2 sequences are MNHEY and SMNVEV (reference sequence). CDR3 size: 13 residues.

This chain uses TRBV20-1 with TRBJ2-1; TRBD1 matches at 12 bases. The CDR3 is 15 residues long. CDR1 and CDR2 (germline): DFQATT, SNEGSKA (reference sequence). The V and J ends lost 3 bases and 6 bases, in that order; junction bases with no gene match: 6. The CDR3 region is CSARGTGGLINEQFF. The CDR3 DNA is TGCAGTGCTAGGGGGACAGGGGGCTTGATCAATGAGCAGTTCTTC.

At least ten counts were recorded for this clone. This chain joins TRBV13 and TRBJ2-1; maybe TRBD2 (6 bases). Germline CDR1 PRHDT, CDR2 FYEKMQ (reference sequence). Deletions cut 2 bases from V and 4 bases from J, with 12 bases between. There are 15 residues in the CDR3. The chain's CDR3 is CASSLQGRGYNEQFF. The CDR3 coding sequence is TGTGCCAGCAGCTTACAGGGCCGGGGGTACAATGAGCAGTTCTTC.

There are a few counts of this clone. The chain carries TRBV28 and TRBJ1-2; 8 positions match TRBD1. Germline trimming cut 8 bases from V and 6 bases from J; bases unmatched to any gene: 14. Looked up from germline, CDR1 is MDHEN and CDR2 is SYDVKM. The CDR3 is made up of 15 amino acids. The CDR3 loop reads CASLSIGQGRNGYTF. The CDR3 nucleotides are TGTGCCAGCCTCTCTATAGGACAGGGAAGGAATGGCTACACCTTC.

This clone was detected ten times or more. This chain uses TRBV7-8 with TRBJ2-7; 9 bases fit TRBD2. The CDR3 contains 19 residues. The V segment lost 8 bases and the J segment 3 bases; nucleotides outside the gene matches: 23. CDR1 SGHVS and CDR2 FQNEAQ come from the germline V gene. The CDR3 bases are TGTGCCAGCCGGACTAGTTCCAGGGCGGGAGGGCCGGGGCTCTACGAGCAGTACTTC. Translation gives CASRTSSRAGGPGLYEQYF. Full variable domain (missing parts from reference TRBV7-8 and TRBJ2-7): GAGVSQSPRYKVAKRGQDVALRCDPISGHVSLFWYQQALGQGPEFLTYFQNEAQLDKSGLPSDRFFAERPEGSVSTLKIQRTQQEDSAVYLCASRTSSRAGGPGLYEQYFGPGTRLTVT.

This clone was seen ten or more times. This chain uses TRBV5-4 with TRBJ1-1; D perhaps matches TRBD1 (5 bases). Per the germline V gene, CDR1 is SGHNT and CDR2 is YYREEE (reference sequence). V gave up 2 bases and J gave up 7 bases, with 12 bases separating them. This CDR3 spans 13 amino acids. The CDR3 DNA reads TGTGCCAGCAGCTTTTATGGAGGGGATGAAGCTTTCTTT. It specifies CASSFYGGDEAFF. Filled out from reference TRBV5-4 and TRBJ1-1, the complete variable domain reads ETGVTQSPTHLIKTRGQQVTLRCSSQSGHNTVSWYQQALGQGPQFIFQYYREEENGRGNFPPRFSGLQFPNYSSELNVNALELDDSALYLCASSFYGGDEAFFGQGTRLTVV.

There are many counts of this clone. This chain connects TRBV7-9 to TRBJ2-7, with TRBD2 identical over 11 bases. V lost 3 bases and J lost 4; bases outside the gene matches: 2. CDR3 length: 14 residues. Looked up from germline, CDR1 is SEHNR and CDR2 is FQNEAQ (reference sequence). For the CDR3, the DNA is TGTGCCAGCAGCTTCGGGACTAGCGGATACGAGCAGTACTTC. Its translation: CASSFGTSGYEQYF.

The chain employs TRBV6-1 and TRBJ2-7, with TRBD1 identical over 7 bases. CDR3 length equals 13 residues. Germline CDR1 reads MNHNS; CDR2 reads SASEGT. The V and J ends lost 5 bases and 6 bases, in that order; junction bases with no gene match: 7. The CDR3: CASSFRGGVEQYF. As DNA, the CDR3 is TGTGCCAGCAGTTTTAGAGGGGGCGTCGAGCAGTACTTC.

V and J are TRBV5-5 and TRBJ2-2; either TRBD1 or TRBD2 may fit D (5 bases each). This CDR3 has 14 amino acids. In germline, CDR1 is SGHKS, CDR2 YYEKEE (reference sequence). Deletions cut 4 bases from V and 3 bases from J, with 10 bases between. CDR3 coding DNA: TGTGCCAGCAGCCCTGGGACGCACACCGGGGAGCTGTTTTTT. Residues: CASSPGTHTGELFF.

The sample holds many counts of this clone. This rearrangement joins TRBV9 to TRBJ2-5; D possibly corresponds to TRBD2 (7 bases). Germline values: CDR1 SGDLS, CDR2 YYNGEE. This CDR3 is 15 amino acids long. Trimming pared 4 bases from V and 3 bases from J, leaving 16 bases between. The CDR3 loop is CASSPEGGWEETQYF. As DNA, the CDR3 is TGTGCCAGCAGCCCCGAGGGGGGGTGGGAAGAGACCCAGTACTTC.

This clone was seen more than once but under ten times. The genes are TRBV20-1 and TRBJ2-7; D might be TRBD1 or TRBD2, each matching 7 bases. Per the germline V gene, CDR1 is DFQATT and CDR2 is SNEGSKA (reference sequence). The V and J ends lost 0 bases and 2 bases respectively, with 14 bases between them. This CDR3 has 15 amino acids. CDR3 sequence: CSARDSGGGTYEQYF. The CDR3 coding sequence is TGCAGTGCTAGAGATTCAGGGGGGGGGACCTACGAGCAGTACTTC.

On this clone itself: Possible read error: a much larger clone is one base away. The same CDR3 is also encoded by other DNA sequences in this sample. The V call is TRBV5-6, the J call TRBJ2-3, with 9 positions matching TRBD2. V lost 2 bases and J lost 3; bases outside the gene matches: 7. Germline CDR1 SGHDT, CDR2 YYEEEE. This CDR3 region has 16 residues. DNA for the CDR3: TGTGCCAGCAGCTTTCTGAGACTAGCGGCTACAGATACGCAGTATTTT. This codes for CASSFLRLAATDTQYF.

In this sample, this clone turned up many times. V is TRBV7-3 and J is TRBJ2-1; maybe TRBD2 (6 bases). Germline CDR1 SGHTA, CDR2 FQGTGA. Trimming removed 3 bases from V and 9 bases from J, with 18 bases in between. There are 15 residues in the CDR3. CDR3 bases: TGTGCCAGCAGCTTTCGAGGTGGGGTGGGAGGTGAGCAGTTCTTC. It translates to CASSFRGGVGGEQFF.